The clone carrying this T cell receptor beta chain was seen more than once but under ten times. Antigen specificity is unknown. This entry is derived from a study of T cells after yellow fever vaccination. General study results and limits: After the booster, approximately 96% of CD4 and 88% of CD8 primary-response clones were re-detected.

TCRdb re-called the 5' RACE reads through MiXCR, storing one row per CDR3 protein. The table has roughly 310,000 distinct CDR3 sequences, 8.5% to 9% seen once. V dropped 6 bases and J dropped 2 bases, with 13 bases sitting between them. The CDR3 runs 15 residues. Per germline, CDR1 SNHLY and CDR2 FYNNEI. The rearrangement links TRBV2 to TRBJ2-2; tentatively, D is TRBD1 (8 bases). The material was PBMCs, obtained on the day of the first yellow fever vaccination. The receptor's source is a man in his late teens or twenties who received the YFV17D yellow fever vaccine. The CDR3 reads CASRAGQANTGELFF. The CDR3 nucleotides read TGTGCCAGCAGAGCGGGACAGGCAAACACCGGGGAGCTGTTTTTT.